This entry lists 19 T cell receptor beta chains sequenced from one sample in a study of radiotherapy plus CTLA-4 blockade in lung cancer. TCRdb's copy holds only in-frame clones and misses some; the assay was immunoSEQ multiplex PCR. The sample lists tens of thousands of clones, 80% to 90% occurring once. The material sequenced was peripheral blood, taken from a patient treated with radiotherapy plus ipilimumab. The origin of the receptors is a human donor with non-small cell lung cancer that progressed on radiotherapy plus ipilimumab.

This chain uses TRBV19 with TRBJ1-1; 9 nucleotides line up with TRBD1. The CDR3 has 14 amino acids. Germline V gives CDR1 LNHDA, CDR2 SQIVND (reference sequence). Germline trimming cut 6 bases from V and 2 bases from J; bases unmatched to any gene: 4. The CDR3 protein is CASRRQGENTEAFF. CDR3 DNA: TGTGCCAGTAGACGACAGGGGGAAAACACTGAAGCTTTCTTT. The variable domain in full, completed from reference TRBV19 and TRBJ1-1, reads DGGITQSPKYLFRKEGQNVTLSCEQNLNHDAMYWYRQDPGQGLRLIYYSQIVNDFQKGDIAEGYSVSREKKESFPLTVTSAQKNPTAFYLCASRRQGENTEAFFGQGTRLTVV.

The CDR3: CASRVPGQGFF. The CDR3 DNA reads TGTGCCAGCAGGGTACCGGGACAGGGGTTCTTC. The rearrangement links TRBV6-1 to TRBJ2-1; 9 nucleotides align to TRBD1. CDR1 and CDR2 from the germline V gene are MNHNS and SASEGT. Trimming cost V 6 bases and J 15 bases; bases outside gene matches: 6. The CDR3 has 11 amino acids.

This chain links TRBV6-6 with TRBJ1-2, with TRBD1 identical over 7 bases. CDR1 and CDR2 (germline): MNHNY, SVGAGI (reference sequence). The CDR3 loop spans 14 amino acids. The V segment lost 2 bases and the J segment 6 bases; nucleotides outside the gene matches: 6. The CDR3 DNA follows: TGTGCCAGCAGTTACCCGGGGACAGCCCATGGCTACACCTTC. Translated: CASSYPGTAHGYTF.

J is TRBJ2-5 and V is TRBV15, with 9 bases identical to TRBD1. Germline trimming cut 0 bases from V and 3 bases from J; bases unmatched to any gene: 8. The CDR3 extends over 17 amino acids. Germline CDR1 LNHNV, CDR2 YYDKDF (reference sequence). The DNA of the CDR3 is TGTGCCACCAGCAGAGATTTAAGGAGACAGGGGGAAGAGACCCAGTACTTC. Translating it yields CATSRDLRRQGEETQYF. The full variable domain, with the rest looked up from reference TRBV15 and TRBJ2-5, is DAMVIQNPRYQVTQFGKPVTLSCSQTLNHNVMYWYQQKSSQAPKLLFHYYDKDFNNEADTPDNFQSRRPNTSFCFLDIRSPGLGDTAMYLCATSRDLRRQGEETQYFGPGTRLLVL.

The chain recombines TRBV19 with TRBJ1-2; D may be TRBD1 (6 bases). The germline V gene has CDR1 LNHDA and CDR2 SQIVND (reference sequence). This CDR3 region has 13 residues. Trimming shortened V by 4 bases and J by 7 bases, and 13 bases separated the two germline ends. The CDR3 DNA sequence: TGTGCCAGTAGTACAGGGGCCCCCCTTGGCTACACCTTC. Translating gives CASSTGAPLGYTF.

The chain couples TRBV28 to TRBJ1-2, with D maybe TRBD1 (5 bases). This CDR3 region has 13 residues. V gave up 9 bases and J gave up 5 bases, with 16 bases separating them. CDR1 MDHEN and CDR2 SYDVKM come from the germline V gene. The CDR3 sequence: CASGPTVLYGYTF. In DNA, the CDR3 is TGTGCCAGTGGTCCGACAGTATTATATGGCTACACCTTC.

J is TRBJ2-5 and V is TRBV12-5; 7 bases line up with TRBD1. CDR1 is LGHNT, CDR2 FRNRAP, per germline. Losses at the gene ends were 1 base for V and 2 bases for J; bases not matched to a gene: 13. This CDR3 has 18 residues. CDR3 sequence: CASGLEFLTGSGQETQYF. CDR3 DNA: TGTGCTAGTGGTTTGGAATTCCTGACAGGGTCGGGGCAAGAGACCCAGTACTTC.

The V gene is TRBV13, the J gene TRBJ2-7, with a tentative D call TRBD1 (6 bases). CDR1 is PRHDT, CDR2 FYEKMQ, per germline (reference sequence). This CDR3 spans 16 amino acids. The V end was cut by 6 bases, the J end by 4 bases, with 22 bases between. The CDR3 region is CASSDSRQAMIYEQYF. The CDR3, as DNA: TGTGCCAGCAGTGACTCCCGACAGGCGATGATTTACGAGCAGTACTTC.

The V gene is TRBV11-3, the J gene TRBJ2-3; D possibly corresponds to TRBD2 (7 bases). CDR1 is SGHNT, CDR2 YENEEA, per germline. V was pared by 6 bases and J by 2 bases, with 18 bases between. The CDR3 sequence is 16 residues long. The CDR3: CASSQGRGSLTDTQYF. In nucleotides, the CDR3 is TGTGCCAGCAGTCAGGGGCGGGGGAGCCTCACAGATACGCAGTATTTT. Together with reference TRBV11-3 and TRBJ2-3, the CDR3 gives the full variable domain: EAGVVQSPRYKIIEKKQPVAFWCNPISGHNTLYWYLQNLGQGPELLIRYENEEAVDDSQLPKDRFSAERLKGVDSTLKIQPAELGDSAVYLCASSQGRGSLTDTQYFGPGTRLTVL.

The J gene is TRBJ2-5, the V gene TRBV6-5; 13 bases match TRBD2. The CDR3 runs to 16 residues. The germline V gene encodes CDR1 MNHEY and CDR2 SVGAGI. Trimming removed 4 bases from V and 2 bases from J; junction bases left unmatched: 4. DNA for the CDR3: TGTGCCAGCAGTTCACTAGCGGGGGGGCCGCAAGAGACCCAGTACTTC. As protein: CASSSLAGGPQETQYF.

CDR3 in DNA: TGTGCCAGCAGCTCCATAGGTGGGACAGGGGCATATGGCTACACCTTC. The encoded protein is CASSSIGGTGAYGYTF. The chain carries TRBV11-2 and TRBJ1-2; TRBD1 matches 10 bases. This CDR3 comprises 16 residues. Per the germline V gene, CDR1 is SGHAT and CDR2 is FQNNGV. The trim removed 4 bases at V and 5 bases at J, leaving 10 bases unmatched.

The V and J genes are TRBV18 and TRBJ1-4, with TRBD1 matching 8 bases. Trimming cost V 6 bases and J 7 bases; bases outside gene matches: 10. The CDR3 runs to 15 residues. From germline, CDR1 is KGHSH and CDR2 LQKENI. Here the CDR3 DNA reads TGTGCCAGCTCCCCGCAGGGGGCGCTCGGTGAAAAACTGTTTTTT. Protein sequence: CASSPQGALGEKLFF.

The chain is built from TRBV29-1 and TRBJ2-4; 7 bases agree with TRBD2. CDR1 is SQVTM and CDR2 is ANQGSEA in the germline V gene. The CDR3 runs 14 residues. The V and J ends lost 5 bases and 3 bases, in that order; junction bases with no gene match: 7. This chain's CDR3 is CSVTGEGGKNIQYF. The DNA of the CDR3 is TGCAGCGTTACCGGGGAGGGTGGCAAAAACATTCAGTACTTC.

This chain joins TRBV28 and TRBJ2-1, with 9 bases identical to TRBD1. The CDR3 length is 17 residues. V lost 7 bases to trimming and J lost 5 bases; unmatched junction nucleotides: 15. Germline V lookup: CDR1 MDHEN, CDR2 SYDVKM. CDR3 protein: CASNGLSTGGLDNEQFF. In DNA form, the CDR3 reads TGTGCCAGCAACGGCCTCTCAACAGGGGGCCTCGACAATGAGCAGTTCTTC.

This clone was observed once. This sequence joins TRBV7-2 and TRBJ2-1; D gene unclear. The CDR3 length is 11 residues. Germline assignment: CDR1 SGHTA and CDR2 FQGNSA. With 7 bases removed from V and 8 bases from J, the gap between germline ends came to 9 bases. As DNA, the CDR3 is TGTGCCAGCATCTTCTTCGATGAGCAGTTCTTC. It yields the protein CASIFFDEQFF.

The chain links TRBV5-1 to TRBJ1-1; D is possibly TRBD1 (6 bases). Trimming shortened V by 4 bases and J by 5 bases, and 18 bases separated the two germline ends. Germline V lookup: CDR1 SGHRS, CDR2 YFSETQ. The CDR3 runs 15 residues. CDR3 bases: TGCGCCAGCAGCGGAACCAGGGGAATAGGGACTGAAGCTTTCTTT. It yields the protein CASSGTRGIGTEAFF.

CDR3 amino acids: CASSMGQGPKPGEQFF. CDR3 sequence (DNA): TGTGCCAGCAGCATGGGACAGGGGCCAAAGCCCGGTGAGCAGTTCTTC. This sequence joins TRBV21-1 and TRBJ2-1; TRBD1 was called by the table and not checked on the DNA. TRBV21-1 is noted as a pseudogene. This CDR3 contains 16 residues.

The chain carries TRBV29-1 and TRBJ2-3; TRBD2 aligns across 10 bases. Trimming took 4 bases from V and 1 from J; bases not matched to a gene: 5. Germline loops: CDR1 SQVTM, CDR2 ANQGSEA. CDR3 size: 15 residues. In DNA, the CDR3 is TGCAGCGTTGGATTGAGCGGGGGGGGCACAGATACGCAGTATTTT. It encodes CSVGLSGGGTDTQYF.

The rearrangement joins TRBV29-1 to TRBJ1-1; D may be TRBD1 (6 bases). Trimming left V 6 bases short and J 3 bases short, with 23 bases between. This CDR3 contains 16 residues. Germline V CDR1 and CDR2: SQVTM, ANQGSEA. For the CDR3, the DNA is TGCAGCGTACCCGTTGGGGGGGGCCAGTACGACACTGAAGCTTTCTTT. It codes for CSVPVGGGQYDTEAFF.